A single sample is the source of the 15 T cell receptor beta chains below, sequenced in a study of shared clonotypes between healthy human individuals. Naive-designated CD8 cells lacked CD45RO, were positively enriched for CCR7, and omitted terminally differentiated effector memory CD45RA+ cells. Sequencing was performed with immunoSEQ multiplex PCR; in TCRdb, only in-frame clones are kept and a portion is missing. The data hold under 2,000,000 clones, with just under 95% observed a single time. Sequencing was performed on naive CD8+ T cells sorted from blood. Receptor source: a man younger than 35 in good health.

CDR3 sequence: CASSSANYEQYF. The CDR3 coding sequence is TGTGCCAGCAGTTCAGCTAACTACGAGCAGTACTTC. This chain links TRBV6-6 with TRBJ2-7; no firm D call. The CDR3 is 12 residues long. Germline CDR1 and CDR2: MNHNY and SVGAGI (reference sequence). The ends were cut back, 4 bases at V and 3 bases at J, with 7 bases in the middle.

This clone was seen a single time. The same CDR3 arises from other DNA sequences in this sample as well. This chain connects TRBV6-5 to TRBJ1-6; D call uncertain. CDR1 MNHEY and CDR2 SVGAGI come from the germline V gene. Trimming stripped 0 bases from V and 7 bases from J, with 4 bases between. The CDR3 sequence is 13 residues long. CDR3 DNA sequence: TGTGCCAGCAGTTACTCCACAAATTCACCCCTCCACTTT. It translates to CASSYSTNSPLHF.

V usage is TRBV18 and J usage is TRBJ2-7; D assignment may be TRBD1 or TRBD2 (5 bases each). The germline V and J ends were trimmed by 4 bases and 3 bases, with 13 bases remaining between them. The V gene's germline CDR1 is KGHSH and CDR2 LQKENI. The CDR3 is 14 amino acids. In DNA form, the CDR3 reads TGTGCCAGCTCACTGGGACCTGGGGGCTACGAGCAGTACTTC. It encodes CASSLGPGGYEQYF.

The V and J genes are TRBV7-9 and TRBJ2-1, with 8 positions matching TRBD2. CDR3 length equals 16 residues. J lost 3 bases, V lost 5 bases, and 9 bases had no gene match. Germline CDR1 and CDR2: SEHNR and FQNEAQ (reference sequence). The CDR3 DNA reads TGTGCCAGCAGCATTCCAGCGGGAGTAGGCTACAATGAGCAGTTCTTC. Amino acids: CASSIPAGVGYNEQFF.

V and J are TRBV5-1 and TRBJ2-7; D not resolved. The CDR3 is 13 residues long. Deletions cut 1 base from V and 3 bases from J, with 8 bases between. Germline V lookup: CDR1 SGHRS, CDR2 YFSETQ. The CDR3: CASSLKAHYEQYF. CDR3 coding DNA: TGCGCCAGCAGCTTGAAGGCTCACTACGAGCAGTACTTC.

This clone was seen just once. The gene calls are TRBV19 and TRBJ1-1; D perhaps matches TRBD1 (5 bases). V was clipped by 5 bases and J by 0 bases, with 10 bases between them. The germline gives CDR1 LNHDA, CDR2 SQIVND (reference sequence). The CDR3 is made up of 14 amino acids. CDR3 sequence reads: CASSYGTVNTEAFF. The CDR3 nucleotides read TGTGCCAGTAGTTACGGGACGGTGAACACTGAAGCTTTCTTT.

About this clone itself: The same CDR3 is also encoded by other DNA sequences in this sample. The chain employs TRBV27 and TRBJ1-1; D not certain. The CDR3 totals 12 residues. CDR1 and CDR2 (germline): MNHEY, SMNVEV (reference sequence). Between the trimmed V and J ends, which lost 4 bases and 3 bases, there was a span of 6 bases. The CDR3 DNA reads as TGTGCCAGCAGTTCCCGAGACACTGAAGCTTTCTTT. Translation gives CASSSRDTEAFF.

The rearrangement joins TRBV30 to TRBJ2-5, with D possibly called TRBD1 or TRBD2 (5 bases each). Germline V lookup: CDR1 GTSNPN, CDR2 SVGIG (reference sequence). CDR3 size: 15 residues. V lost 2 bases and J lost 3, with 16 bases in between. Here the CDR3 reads CAWSSWRGTEETQYF. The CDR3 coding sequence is TGTGCCTGGAGTTCCTGGCGTGGGACGGAAGAGACCCAGTACTTC.

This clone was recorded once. The CDR3 loop reads CASSSLAGSSYEQYF. For the CDR3, the DNA is TGTGCCAGCAGCTCCTTAGCGGGGAGCTCCTACGAGCAGTACTTC. V usage is TRBV5-6 and J usage is TRBJ2-7; 8 bases line up with TRBD2. V shed 3 bases, J shed 0 bases, and the junction held 5 bases outside the gene matches. This CDR3 spans 15 amino acids. Germline lookup yields CDR1 SGHDT and CDR2 YYEEEE.

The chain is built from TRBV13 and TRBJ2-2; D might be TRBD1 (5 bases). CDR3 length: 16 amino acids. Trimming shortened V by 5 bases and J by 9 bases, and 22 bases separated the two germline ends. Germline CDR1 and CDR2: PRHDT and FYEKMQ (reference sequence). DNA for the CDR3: TGTGCCAGCAGCCCACCATCTGGGCAGGGCCTAAGGGAGCTGTTTTTT. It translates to CASSPPSGQGLRELFF.

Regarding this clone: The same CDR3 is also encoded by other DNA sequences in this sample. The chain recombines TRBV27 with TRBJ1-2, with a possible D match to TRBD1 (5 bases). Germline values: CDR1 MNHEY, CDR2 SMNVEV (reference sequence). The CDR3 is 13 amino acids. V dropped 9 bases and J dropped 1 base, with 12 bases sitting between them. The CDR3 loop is CASSPDSNYGYTF. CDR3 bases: TGTGCCAGTTCGCCTGACAGTAACTATGGCTACACCTTC.

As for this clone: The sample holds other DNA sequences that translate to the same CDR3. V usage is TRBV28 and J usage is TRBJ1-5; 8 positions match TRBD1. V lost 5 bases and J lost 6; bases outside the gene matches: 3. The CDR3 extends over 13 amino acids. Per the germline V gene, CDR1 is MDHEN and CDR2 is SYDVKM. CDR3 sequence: CASSLQGGQPQHF. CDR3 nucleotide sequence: TGTGCCAGCAGTCTACAGGGGGGTCAGCCCCAGCATTTT.

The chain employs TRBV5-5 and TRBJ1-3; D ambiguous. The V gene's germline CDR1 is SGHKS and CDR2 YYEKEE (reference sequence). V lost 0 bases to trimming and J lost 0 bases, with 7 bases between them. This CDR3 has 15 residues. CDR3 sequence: CASSLVWGSGNTIYF. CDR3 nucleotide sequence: TGTGCCAGCAGCTTGGTCTGGGGCTCTGGAAACACCATATATTTT.

CDR3 amino acids: CASSQEGLHSYEQYF. The CDR3 DNA reads as TGTGCCAGCAGCCAAGAGGGACTACATTCCTACGAGCAGTACTTC. The chain combines TRBV14 with TRBJ2-7; TRBD2 agrees at 7 bases. The germline V gene encodes CDR1 SGHDN and CDR2 FVKESK. The CDR3 consists of 15 residues. Losses at the gene ends were 0 bases for V and 1 base for J; bases not matched to a gene: 3.

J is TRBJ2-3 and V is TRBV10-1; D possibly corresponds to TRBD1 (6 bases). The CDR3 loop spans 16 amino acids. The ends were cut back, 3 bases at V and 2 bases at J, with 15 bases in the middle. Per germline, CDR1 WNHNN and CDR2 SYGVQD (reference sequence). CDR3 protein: CASSESPGQSTDTQYF. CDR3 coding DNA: TGCGCCAGCAGTGAAAGCCCCGGACAGTCCACAGATACGCAGTATTTT.